The clone carrying this TCR beta chain showed up just a few times. What it recognizes is unknown. The length of the CDR3 is 14 residues. Germline CDR1 is SGHAT and CDR2 is FQNNGV. The V gene end was trimmed by 4 bases and the J gene end by 4 bases; junction bases not matched to a gene: 5. This record comes from a study of beta chain features in type 1 diabetes. General observations from the study: There was a moderate but significant shortening of TCRB CDR3s in all four CD4+ subsets of Type 1 diabetes patients.

Sorted CD4+ subsets: naive, central memory, regulatory, stem cell-like memory (CD45RO/CCR7/CD25/CD127/CD95/CD27 panel). Purity (above 95%) was reached by all sorted populations. What was sequenced were expressed TCRB transcripts, since all of the isolated RNA had been reverse transcribed. Naive, central memory and regulatory T cell samples produced a mean of roughly 3.5 million reads. Only in-frame clones appear in the TCRdb table, and some are missing; sequencing was by immunoSEQ multiplex PCR. The sample yields about 320,000 clones, 14% seen once. J is TRBJ1-2 and V is TRBV11-2, with 8 bases matching TRBD1. The sample was central memory CD4+ T cells from blood. This TCR was sampled from a man aged 25-45 years in good health. The CDR3 is CASSSYGTGYGYTF. CDR3 sequence (DNA): TGTGCCAGCAGCTCGTACGGGACAGGCTATGGCTACACCTTC.